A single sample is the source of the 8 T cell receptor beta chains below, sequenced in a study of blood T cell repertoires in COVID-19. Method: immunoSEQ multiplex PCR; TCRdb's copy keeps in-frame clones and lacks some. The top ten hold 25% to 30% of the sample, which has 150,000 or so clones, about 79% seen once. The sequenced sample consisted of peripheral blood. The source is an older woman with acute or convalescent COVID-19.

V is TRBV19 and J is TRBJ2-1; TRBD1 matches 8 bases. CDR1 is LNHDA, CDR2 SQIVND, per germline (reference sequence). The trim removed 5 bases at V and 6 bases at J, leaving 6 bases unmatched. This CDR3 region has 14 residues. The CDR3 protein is CASSVDRESNEQFF. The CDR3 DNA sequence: TGTGCCAGTAGTGTGGACAGGGAAAGCAATGAGCAGTTCTTC.

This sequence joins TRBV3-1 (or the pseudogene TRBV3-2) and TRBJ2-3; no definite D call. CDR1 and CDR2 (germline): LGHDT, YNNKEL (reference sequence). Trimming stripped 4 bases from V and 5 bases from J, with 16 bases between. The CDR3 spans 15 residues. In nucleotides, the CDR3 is TGTGCCAGCAGCCGAACGAAACCCTACGGAGATACGCAGTATTTT. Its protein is CASSRTKPYGDTQYF.

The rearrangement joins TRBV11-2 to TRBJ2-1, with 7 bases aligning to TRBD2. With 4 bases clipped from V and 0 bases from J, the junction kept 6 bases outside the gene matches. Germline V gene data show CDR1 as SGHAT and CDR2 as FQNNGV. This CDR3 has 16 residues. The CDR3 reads CASSSPGGDSYNEQFF. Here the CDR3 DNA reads TGTGCCAGCAGCTCCCCGGGGGGAGACTCCTACAATGAGCAGTTCTTC. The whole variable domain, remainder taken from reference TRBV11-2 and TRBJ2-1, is EAGVAQSPRYKIIEKRQSVAFWCNPISGHATLYWYQQILGQGPKLLIQFQNNGVVDDSQLPKDRFSAERLKGVDSTLKIQPAKLEDSAVYLCASSSPGGDSYNEQFFGPGTRLTVL.

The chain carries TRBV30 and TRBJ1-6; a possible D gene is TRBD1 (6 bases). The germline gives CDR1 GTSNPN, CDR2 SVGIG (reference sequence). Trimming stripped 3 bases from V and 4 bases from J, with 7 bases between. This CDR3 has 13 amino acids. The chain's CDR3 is CAWSGTYNSPLHF. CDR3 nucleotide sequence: TGTGCCTGGAGCGGGACATATAATTCACCCCTCCACTTT.

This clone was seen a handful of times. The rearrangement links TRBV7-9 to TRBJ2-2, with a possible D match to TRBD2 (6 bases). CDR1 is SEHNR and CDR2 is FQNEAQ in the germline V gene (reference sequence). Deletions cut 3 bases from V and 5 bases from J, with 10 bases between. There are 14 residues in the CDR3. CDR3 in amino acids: CASSLTRDTGELFF. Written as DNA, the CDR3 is TGTGCCAGCAGCTTGACTAGGGATACCGGGGAGCTGTTTTTT.

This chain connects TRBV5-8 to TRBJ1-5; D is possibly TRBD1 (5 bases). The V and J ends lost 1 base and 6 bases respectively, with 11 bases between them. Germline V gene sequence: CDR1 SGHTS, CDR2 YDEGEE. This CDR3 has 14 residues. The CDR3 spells CASSLRQGGQPQHF. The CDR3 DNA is TGTGCCAGCAGCTTGCGGCAGGGTGGTCAGCCCCAGCATTTT.

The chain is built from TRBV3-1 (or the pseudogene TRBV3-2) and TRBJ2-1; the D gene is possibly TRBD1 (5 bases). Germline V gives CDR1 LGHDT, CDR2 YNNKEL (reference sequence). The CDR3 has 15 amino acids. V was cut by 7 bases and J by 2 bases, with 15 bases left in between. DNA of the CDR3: TGTGCCAGCACCCAGGACAACCAGGCCTACAATGAGCAGTTCTTC. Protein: CASTQDNQAYNEQFF.

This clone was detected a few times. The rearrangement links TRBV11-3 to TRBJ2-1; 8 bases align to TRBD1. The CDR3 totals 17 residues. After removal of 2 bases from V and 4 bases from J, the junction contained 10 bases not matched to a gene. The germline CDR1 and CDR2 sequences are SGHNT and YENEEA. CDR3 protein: CASSLSGTGALYNEQFF. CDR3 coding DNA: TGTGCCAGCAGCTTATCAGGGACAGGCGCTCTATACAATGAGCAGTTCTTC.